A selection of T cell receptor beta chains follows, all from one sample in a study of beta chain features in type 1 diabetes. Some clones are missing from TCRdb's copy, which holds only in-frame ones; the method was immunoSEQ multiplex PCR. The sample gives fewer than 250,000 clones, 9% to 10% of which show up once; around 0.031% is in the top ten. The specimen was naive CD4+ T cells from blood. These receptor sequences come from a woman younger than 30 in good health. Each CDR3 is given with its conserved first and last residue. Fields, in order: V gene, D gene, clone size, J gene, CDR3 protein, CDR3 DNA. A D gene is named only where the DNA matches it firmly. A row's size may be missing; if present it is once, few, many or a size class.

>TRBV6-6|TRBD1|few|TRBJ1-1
CASSYEGAQAFF
TGTGCCAGCAGTTACGAGGGGGCACAAGCTTTCTTT
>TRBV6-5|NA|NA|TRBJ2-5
CATNSGGRETQYF
TGTGCCACCAACTCCGGGGGTCGCGAGACCCAGTACTTC
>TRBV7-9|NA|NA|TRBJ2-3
CASSLKTELNTQYF
TGTGCCAGCAGCTTAAAGACGGAGCTAAATACGCAGTATTTT
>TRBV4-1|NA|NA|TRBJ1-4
CASSKRGDGNEKLFF
TGCGCCAGCAGTAAAAGAGGAGACGGCAATGAAAAACTGTTTTTT
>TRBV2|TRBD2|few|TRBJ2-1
CASSEVAGRYNEQFF
TGTGCCAGCAGTGAGGTAGCGGGACGGTATAATGAGCAGTTCTTC
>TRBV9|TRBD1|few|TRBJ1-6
CASQGQGNSPLHF
TGTGCCAGCCAGGGACAGGGAAATTCACCCCTCCACTTT
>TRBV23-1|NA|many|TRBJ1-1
CASIQIGGRSTEAFF
TGCGCCAGCATTCAGATAGGAGGGAGATCCACTGAAGCTTTCTTT
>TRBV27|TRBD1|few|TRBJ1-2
CASSRTGRGYTF
TGTGCCAGCAGTCGGACAGGCCGAGGCTACACCTTC
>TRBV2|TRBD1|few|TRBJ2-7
CASSDRQGSACEQYF
TGTGCCAGCAGTGACAGACAGGGGTCGGCATGCGAGCAGTACTTC
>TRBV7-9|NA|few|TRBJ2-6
CASSNGGANVLTF
TGTGCCAGCAGCAACGGGGGGGCCAACGTCCTGACTTTC
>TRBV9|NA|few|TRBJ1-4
CASSGFAGRNEKLFF
TGTGCCAGCAGCGGCTTCGCGGGTAGGAATGAAAAACTGTTTTTT
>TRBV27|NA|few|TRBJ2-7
CASGISYEQYF
TGTGCCAGCGGCATCTCCTACGAGCAGTACTTC
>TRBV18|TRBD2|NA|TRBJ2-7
CASSRGVDYEQYF
TGTGCCAGCTCCCGGGGGGTGGACTACGAGCAGTACTTC
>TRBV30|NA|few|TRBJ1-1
CAGGRRITEAFF
TGTGCCGGTGGGAGGCGTATAACTGAAGCTTTCTTT
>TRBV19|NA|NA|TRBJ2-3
CASTGISGSTYTQYF
TGTGCCAGTACGGGGATTAGCGGCTCCACATATACGCAGTATTTT
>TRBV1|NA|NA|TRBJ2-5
CTSSRTGGLAGPETQYF
TGCACCAGCAGCCGGACCGGGGGTCTAGCGGGACCTGAGACCCAGTACTTC
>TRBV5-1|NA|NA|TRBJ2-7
CASSFGGAYTYEQYF
TGCGCCAGCAGCTTTGGCGGGGCCTATACCTACGAGCAGTACTTC
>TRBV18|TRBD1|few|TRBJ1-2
CASSRGQGDYGYTF
TGTGCCAGCTCACGCGGACAGGGAGACTATGGCTACACCTTC
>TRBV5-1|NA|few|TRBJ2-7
CASSLTPIDSAHEQYF
TGCGCCAGCAGCTTGACCCCGATTGACTCGGCCCACGAGCAGTACTTC
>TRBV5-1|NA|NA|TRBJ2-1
CASSLFWGQGYNEQFF
TGCGCCAGCAGCTTGTTCTGGGGTCAGGGCTACAATGAGCAGTTCTTC
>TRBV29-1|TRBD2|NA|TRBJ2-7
CSVAGLASSYEQYF
TGCAGCGTTGCAGGACTAGCTTCATCCTACGAGCAGTACTTC
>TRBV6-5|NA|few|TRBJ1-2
CASSYGTRNGYTF
TGTGCCAGCAGTTACGGGACACGAAATGGCTACACCTTC
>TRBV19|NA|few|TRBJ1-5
CASSLTGIPQPQHF
TGTGCCAGTAGTCTCACAGGGATCCCGCAGCCCCAGCATTTT
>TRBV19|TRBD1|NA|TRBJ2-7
CASSFTGGTLEQYF
TGTGCCAGTAGTTTCACAGGGGGGACGTTGGAGCAGTACTTC
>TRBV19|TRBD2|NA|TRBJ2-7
CASSLTTSGNPYEQYF
TGTGCCAGTAGTCTGACGACTAGCGGGAACCCCTACGAGCAGTACTTC
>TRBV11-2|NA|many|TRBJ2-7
CASSQTRRNSYEQYF
TGTGCCAGCAGCCAGACTCGACGGAACTCCTACGAGCAGTACTTC
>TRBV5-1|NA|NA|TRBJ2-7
CASSQGKSYEQYF
TGCGCCAGCAGCCAGGGGAAATCCTACGAGCAGTACTTC
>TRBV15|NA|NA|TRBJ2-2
CATSILAGAAAGELFF
TGTGCCACCAGCATACTGGCGGGGGCTGCCGCCGGGGAGCTGTTTTTT
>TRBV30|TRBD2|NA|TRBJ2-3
CACEGLSGRGSDTQYF
TGTGCCTGCGAGGGTCTTAGCGGGAGGGGGTCAGATACGCAGTATTTT
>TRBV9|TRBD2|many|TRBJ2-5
CASSGPAGAQETQYF
TGTGCCAGCAGCGGACCAGCGGGGGCCCAAGAGACCCAGTACTTC
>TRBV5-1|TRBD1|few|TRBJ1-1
CASSADRVNTEAFF
TGCGCCAGCAGCGCAGACAGGGTGAACACTGAAGCTTTCTTT
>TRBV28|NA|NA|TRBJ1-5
CASSFAAGVGNQPQHF
TGTGCCAGCAGTTTCGCTGCCGGAGTCGGCAATCAGCCCCAGCATTTT
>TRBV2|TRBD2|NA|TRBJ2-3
CARSYGGSTDTQYF
TGTGCCAGGAGCTACGGGGGGAGCACAGATACGCAGTATTTT
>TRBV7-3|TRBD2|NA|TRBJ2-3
CASSDGTSPSTDTQYF
TGTGCCAGCAGCGACGGGACTAGCCCAAGCACAGATACGCAGTATTTT
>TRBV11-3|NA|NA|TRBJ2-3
CASSLERTDTQYF
TGTGCCAGCAGCTTAGAACGGACAGATACGCAGTATTTT
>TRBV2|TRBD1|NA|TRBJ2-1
CASSARTGGSDEQFF
TGTGCCAGCAGTGCTAGGACAGGGGGCTCGGATGAGCAGTTCTTC
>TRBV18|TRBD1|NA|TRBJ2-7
CASSPETGSYEQYF
TGTGCCAGCTCACCAGAGACAGGGAGCTACGAGCAGTACTTC
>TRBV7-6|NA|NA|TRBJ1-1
CASSSRGGQNTEAFF
TGTGCCAGCAGCTCACGAGGGGGACAGAACACTGAAGCTTTCTTT
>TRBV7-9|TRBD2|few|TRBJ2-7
CASSLAGLTYEQYF
TGTGCCAGCAGCTTAGCGGGACTAACCTACGAGCAGTACTTC
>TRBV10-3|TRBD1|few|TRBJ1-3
CAVGQGPGNTIYF
TGTGCCGTCGGACAGGGACCTGGAAACACCATATATTTT
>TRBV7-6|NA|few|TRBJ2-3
CASRQSPSTDTQYF
TGTGCCAGCAGACAATCACCTAGCACAGATACGCAGTATTTT
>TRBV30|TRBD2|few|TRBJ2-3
CAWSVGGVGDTQYF
TGTGCCTGGAGTGTGGGGGGGGTGGGAGATACGCAGTATTTT
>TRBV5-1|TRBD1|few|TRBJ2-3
CASSLEDRARGDTQYF
TGCGCCAGCAGCTTGGAGGACAGGGCGCGGGGAGATACGCAGTATTTT
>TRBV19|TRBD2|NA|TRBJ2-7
CASSITAGGSNSYEQYF
TGTGCCAGTAGTATAACAGCGGGGGGTTCCAACTCCTACGAGCAGTACTTC
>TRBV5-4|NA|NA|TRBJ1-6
CASSLGGRRQALHF
TGTGCCAGCAGCTTGGGAGGCAGGCGACAGGCCCTCCACTTT
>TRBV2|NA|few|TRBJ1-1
CASRRAQGLNTEAFF
TGTGCCAGCAGAAGAGCACAGGGCCTGAACACTGAAGCTTTCTTT
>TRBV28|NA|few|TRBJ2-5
CASSSPGIRETQYF
TGTGCCAGCAGTTCCCCAGGGATTAGAGAGACCCAGTACTTC
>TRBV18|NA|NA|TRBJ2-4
CASSPQLSGIAKNIQYF
TGTGCCAGCTCACCACAACTCAGCGGTATAGCCAAAAACATTCAGTACTTC
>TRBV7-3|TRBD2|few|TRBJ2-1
CASSLRGGINNEQFF
TGTGCCAGCAGCTTACGGGGGGGAATTAACAATGAGCAGTTCTTC
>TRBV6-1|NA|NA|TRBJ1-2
CASSELGGIYGYTF
TGTGCCAGCAGTGAATTGGGGGGGATCTATGGCTACACCTTC
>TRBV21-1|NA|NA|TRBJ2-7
CASSKGSAFGERYEQYF
TGTGCCAGCAGCAAGGGTTCGGCTTTTGGGGAGCGATACGAGCAGTACTTC
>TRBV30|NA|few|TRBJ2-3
CAWTVSGAGTDTQYF
TGTGCCTGGACAGTTAGCGGAGCAGGCACAGATACGCAGTATTTT
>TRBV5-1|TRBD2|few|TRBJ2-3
CASSQTSGNTDTQYF
TGCGCCAGCAGCCAGACTAGCGGAAACACAGATACGCAGTATTTT
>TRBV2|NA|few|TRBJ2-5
CASRRGLQETQYF
TGTGCCAGCAGGCGGGGATTACAAGAGACCCAGTACTTC
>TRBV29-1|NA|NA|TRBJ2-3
CSVGGGQGRIDTQYF
TGCAGCGTGGGCGGGGGCCAGGGGCGAATAGATACGCAGTATTTT
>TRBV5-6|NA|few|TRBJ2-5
CASSLTRGRETQYF
TGTGCCAGCAGCCTAACGCGGGGCCGTGAGACCCAGTACTTC
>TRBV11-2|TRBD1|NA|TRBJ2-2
CASSLVKGAVVTGELFF
TGTGCCAGCAGCTTGGTAAAGGGGGCTGTGGTGACCGGGGAGCTGTTTTTT
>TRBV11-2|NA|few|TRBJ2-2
CASSLGGGTGELFF
TGTGCCAGCAGCTTAGGTGGAGGGACCGGGGAGCTGTTTTTT
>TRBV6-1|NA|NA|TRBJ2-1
CASSSSIVRGEQFF
TGTGCCAGCAGTTCCTCAATCGTGAGAGGTGAGCAGTTCTTC